The 7 T cell receptor beta chains given below trace back to one sample, sequenced in a study of immune characterization of retroperitoneal liposarcoma. TCRdb analysed the PCR reads with MiXCR anew, one entry per CDR3 protein. The data show about 19,000 distinct CDR3 sequences, 37% seen once. Sequenced: blood. The receptors stem from a male donor with retroperitoneal liposarcoma.

A note on this clonotype: Its ends do not fully match the called genes, so a read error is possible. The V and J genes are TRBV6-5 and TRBJ1-2, with 11 bases identical to TRBD1. The CDR3 consists of 15 residues. Looked up from germline, CDR1 is MNHEY and CDR2 is SVGAGI. CDR3 residues: CASSYRDRGNYVYTF. In DNA form, the CDR3 reads TGTGCCAGCAGTTACCGGGACAGGGGGAACTATGTCTACACCTTC.

CDR3 coding DNA: TGTGCCAGTAGTATCAGTAGAATTCGCACAGATACGCAGTATTTT. This sequence encodes CASSISRIRTDTQYF. V and J are TRBV19 and TRBJ2-3, with D unclear. The CDR3 spans 15 residues. V lost 3 bases to trimming and J lost 1 base, with 11 bases between them. Looked up from germline, CDR1 is LNHDA and CDR2 is SQIVND (reference sequence).

The V and J genes are TRBV4-3 and TRBJ1-2; no clear D. CDR3 length equals 15 residues. The ends were cut back, 0 bases at V and 1 base at J, with 9 bases in the middle. Per germline, CDR1 LGHNA and CDR2 YSLEER. CDR3: CASSQDSTFNYGYTF. DNA for the CDR3: TGCGCCAGCAGCCAAGATTCCACCTTTAACTATGGCTACACCTTC.

By share, this clonotype counts as medium-sized. The V call is TRBV6-1, the J call TRBJ2-1; TRBD2 matches 12 bases. Germline-derived CDR1 and CDR2 are MNHNS and SASEGT. Trimming cost V 5 bases and J 2 bases; bases outside gene matches: 1. The CDR3 is 15 residues long. CDR3 region: CASSRTSGTYNEQFF. The CDR3 coding sequence is TGTGCCAGCAGTCGGACTAGCGGGACCTACAATGAGCAGTTCTTC.

This clonotype came up a few times. V gene TRBV6-5 combines with J gene TRBJ1-6; weak D call: TRBD1 (6 bases). The CDR3 consists of 15 residues. CDR1 and CDR2 from the germline V gene are MNHEY and SVGAGI. V dropped 6 bases and J dropped 4 bases, with 13 bases sitting between them. The CDR3 region has the DNA TGTGCCAGCAGGGGAGGGGGGGCTTATAATTCACCCCTCCACTTT. Residues: CASRGGGAYNSPLHF.

In this sample, this clonotype turned up a few times. The chain is built from TRBV6-1 and TRBJ2-1; unclear D gene. CDR3 length: 13 amino acids. Germline V gene lookup returns CDR1 MNHNS and CDR2 SASEGT. Trimming left V 5 bases short and J 10 bases short, with 15 bases between. In DNA form, the CDR3 reads TGTGCCAGCAGTCCTCCGATGCAGCTCGAGCAGTTCTTC. This translates into CASSPPMQLEQFF.

This clonotype came up many times. The V gene is TRBV6-1, the J gene TRBJ2-1; weak D call: TRBD2 (7 bases). The germline V and J ends were trimmed by 7 bases and 13 bases, with 26 bases remaining between them. The CDR3 length is 15 residues. Germline CDR1 MNHNS, CDR2 SASEGT. CDR3: CASTGHREGQETQFF. In DNA form, the CDR3 reads TGTGCCAGCACGGGCCACAGGGAGGGCCAAGAGACCCAGTTCTTC.